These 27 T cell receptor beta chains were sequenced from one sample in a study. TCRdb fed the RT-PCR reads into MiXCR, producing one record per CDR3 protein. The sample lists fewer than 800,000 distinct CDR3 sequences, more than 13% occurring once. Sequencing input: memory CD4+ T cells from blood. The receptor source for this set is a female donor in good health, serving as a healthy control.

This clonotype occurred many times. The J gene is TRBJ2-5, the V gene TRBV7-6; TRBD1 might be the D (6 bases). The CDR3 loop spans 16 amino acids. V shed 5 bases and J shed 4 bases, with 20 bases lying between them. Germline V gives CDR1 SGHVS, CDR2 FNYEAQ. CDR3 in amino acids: CASSANRQDPTETQYF. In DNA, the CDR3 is TGTGCCAGCAGCGCAAACCGACAGGATCCCACAGAGACCCAGTACTTC. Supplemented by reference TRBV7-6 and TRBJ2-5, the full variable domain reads GAGVSQSPRYKVTKRGQDVALRCDPISGHVSLYWYRQALGQGPEFLTYFNYEAQQDKSGLPNDRFSAERPEGSISTLTIQRTEQRDSAMYRCASSANRQDPTETQYFGPGTRLLVL.

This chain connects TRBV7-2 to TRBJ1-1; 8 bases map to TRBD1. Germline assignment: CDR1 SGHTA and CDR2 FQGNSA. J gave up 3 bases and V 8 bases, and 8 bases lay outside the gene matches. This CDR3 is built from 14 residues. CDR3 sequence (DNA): TGTGCCAGCGCCAGACAGGGGCGCTACACTGAAGCTTTCTTT. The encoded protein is CASARQGRYTEAFF.

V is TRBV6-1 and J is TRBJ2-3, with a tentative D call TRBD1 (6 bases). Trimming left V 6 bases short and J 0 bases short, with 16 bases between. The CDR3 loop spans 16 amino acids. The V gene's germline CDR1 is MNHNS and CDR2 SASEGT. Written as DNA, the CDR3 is TGTGCCAGCAGCTATGGGACACGGAGGAGCACAGATACGCAGTATTTT. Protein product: CASSYGTRRSTDTQYF.

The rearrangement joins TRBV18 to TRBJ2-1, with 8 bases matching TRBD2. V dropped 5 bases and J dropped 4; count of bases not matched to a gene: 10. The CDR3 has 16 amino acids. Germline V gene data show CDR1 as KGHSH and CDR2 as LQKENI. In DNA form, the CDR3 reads TGTGCCAGCTCAATCTCCGGCGGGAGGATGTACAATGAGCAGTTCTTC. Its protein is CASSISGGRMYNEQFF.

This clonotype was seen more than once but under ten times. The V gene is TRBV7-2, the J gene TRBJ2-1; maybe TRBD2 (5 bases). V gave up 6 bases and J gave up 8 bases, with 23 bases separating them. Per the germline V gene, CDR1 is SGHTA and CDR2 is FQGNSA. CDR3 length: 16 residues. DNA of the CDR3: TGTGCCAGCAGATCAATGGCACTAGATTTTCGGGATGAGCAGTTCTTC. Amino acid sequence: CASRSMALDFRDEQFF.

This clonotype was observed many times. The CDR3 DNA sequence: TGTGCCAGCACCGCGACTAGCGGGTACAATGAGCAGTTCTTC. It translates to CASTATSGYNEQFF. The chain combines TRBV6-5 with TRBJ2-1, with 10 bases fitting TRBD2. The CDR3 covers 14 residues. Trimming removed 7 bases from V and 4 bases from J; junction bases left unmatched: 4. Germline values: CDR1 MNHEY, CDR2 SVGAGI.

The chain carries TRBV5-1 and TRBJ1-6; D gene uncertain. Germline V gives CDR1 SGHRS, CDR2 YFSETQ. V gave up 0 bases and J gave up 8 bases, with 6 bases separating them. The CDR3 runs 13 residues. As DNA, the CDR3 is TGCGCCAGCAGCTTGGACCAGGATTCACCCCTCCACTTT. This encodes CASSLDQDSPLHF. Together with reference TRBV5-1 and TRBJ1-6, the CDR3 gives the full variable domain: KAGVTQTPRYLIKTRGQQVTLSCSPISGHRSVSWYQQTPGQGLQFLFEYFSETQRNKGNFPGRFSGRQFSNSRSEMNVSTLELGDSALYLCASSLDQDSPLHFGNGTRLTVT.

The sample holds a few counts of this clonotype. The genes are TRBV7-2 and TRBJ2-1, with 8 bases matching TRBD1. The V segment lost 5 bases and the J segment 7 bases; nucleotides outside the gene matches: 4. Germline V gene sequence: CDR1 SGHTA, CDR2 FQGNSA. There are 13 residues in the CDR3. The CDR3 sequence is CASSGQGRNEQFF. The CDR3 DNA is TGTGCCAGCAGCGGACAGGGTCGAAATGAGCAGTTCTTC.

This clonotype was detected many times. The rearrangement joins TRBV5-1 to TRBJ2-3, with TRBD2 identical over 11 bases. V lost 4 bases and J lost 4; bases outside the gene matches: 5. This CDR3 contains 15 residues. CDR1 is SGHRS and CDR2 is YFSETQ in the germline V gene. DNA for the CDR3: TGCGCCAGCAGCGCGGGACTAGCGGACTCAGATACGCAGTATTTT. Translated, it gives CASSAGLADSDTQYF. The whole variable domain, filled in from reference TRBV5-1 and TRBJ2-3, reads KAGVTQTPRYLIKTRGQQVTLSCSPISGHRSVSWYQQTPGQGLQFLFEYFSETQRNKGNFPGRFSGRQFSNSRSEMNVSTLELGDSALYLCASSAGLADSDTQYFGPGTRLTVL.

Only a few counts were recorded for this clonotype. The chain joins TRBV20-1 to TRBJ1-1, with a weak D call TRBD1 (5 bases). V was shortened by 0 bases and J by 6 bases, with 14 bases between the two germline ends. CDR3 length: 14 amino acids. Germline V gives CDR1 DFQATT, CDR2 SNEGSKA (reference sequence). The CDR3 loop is CSARDFQGRAEAFF. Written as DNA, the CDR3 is TGCAGTGCTAGAGATTTTCAAGGCAGGGCTGAAGCTTTCTTT.

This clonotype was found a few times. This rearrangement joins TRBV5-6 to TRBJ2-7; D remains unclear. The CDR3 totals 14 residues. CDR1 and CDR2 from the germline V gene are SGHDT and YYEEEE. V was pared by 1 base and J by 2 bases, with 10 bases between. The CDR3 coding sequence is TGTGCCAGCAGCTTGAGGACCCGGGCCTACGAGCAGTACTTC. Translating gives CASSLRTRAYEQYF.

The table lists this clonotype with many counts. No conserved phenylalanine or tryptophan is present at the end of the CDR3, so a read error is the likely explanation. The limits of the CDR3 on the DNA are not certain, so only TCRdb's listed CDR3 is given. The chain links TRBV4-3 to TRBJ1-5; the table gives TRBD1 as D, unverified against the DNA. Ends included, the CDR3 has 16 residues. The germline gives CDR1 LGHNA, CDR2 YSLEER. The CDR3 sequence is CASSQDLAPRQGALRG.

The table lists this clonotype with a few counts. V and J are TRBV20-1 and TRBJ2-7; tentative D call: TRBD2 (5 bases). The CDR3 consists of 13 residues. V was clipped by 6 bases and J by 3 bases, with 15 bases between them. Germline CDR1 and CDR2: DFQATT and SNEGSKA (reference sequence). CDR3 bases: TGCAGTGCCGAGGGTCCGACAAACTACGAGCAGTACTTC. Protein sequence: CSAEGPTNYEQYF.

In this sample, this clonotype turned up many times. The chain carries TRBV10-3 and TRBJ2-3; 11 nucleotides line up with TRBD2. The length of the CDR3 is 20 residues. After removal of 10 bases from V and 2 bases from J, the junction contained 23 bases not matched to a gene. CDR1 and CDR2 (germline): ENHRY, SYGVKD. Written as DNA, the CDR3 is TGTGCCAGCAAGGCGACTTCGGGGCTAGCGGGAGGTGGGACCACAGATACGCAGTATTTT. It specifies CASKATSGLAGGGTTDTQYF.

The CDR3 DNA reads as TGTGCCATCAGTGAGAACCCAGGGGTCGCTGAAGCTTTCTTT. Translation gives CAISENPGVAEAFF. The J gene is TRBJ1-1, the V gene TRBV10-3, with D possibly matching TRBD1 (6 bases). Trimming removed 2 bases at V and 6 bases at J, with 13 bases between. The CDR3 runs 14 residues. In germline, CDR1 is ENHRY, CDR2 SYGVKD.

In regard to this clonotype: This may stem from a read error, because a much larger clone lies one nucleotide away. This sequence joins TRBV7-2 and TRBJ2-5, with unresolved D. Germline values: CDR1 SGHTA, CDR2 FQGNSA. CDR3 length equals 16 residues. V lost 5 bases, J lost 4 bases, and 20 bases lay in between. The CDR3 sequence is CASSPEVRRQGETQYF. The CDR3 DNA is TGTGCCAGCAGCCCTGAAGTTAGGAGACAAGGAGAGACCCAGTACTTC.

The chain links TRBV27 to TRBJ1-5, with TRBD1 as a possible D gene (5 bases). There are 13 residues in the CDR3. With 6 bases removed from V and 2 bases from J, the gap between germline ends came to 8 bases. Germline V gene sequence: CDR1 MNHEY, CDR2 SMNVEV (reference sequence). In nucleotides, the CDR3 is TGTGCCAGCAGGGGGCTCGGCAATCAGCCCCAGCATTTT. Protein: CASRGLGNQPQHF.

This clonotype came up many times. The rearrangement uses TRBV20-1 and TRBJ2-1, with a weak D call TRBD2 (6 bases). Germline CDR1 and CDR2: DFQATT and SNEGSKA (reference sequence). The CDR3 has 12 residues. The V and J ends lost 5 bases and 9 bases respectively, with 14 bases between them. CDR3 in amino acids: CSARAQRAEQFF. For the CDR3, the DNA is TGCAGTGCTCGAGCGCAGCGGGCTGAGCAGTTCTTC.

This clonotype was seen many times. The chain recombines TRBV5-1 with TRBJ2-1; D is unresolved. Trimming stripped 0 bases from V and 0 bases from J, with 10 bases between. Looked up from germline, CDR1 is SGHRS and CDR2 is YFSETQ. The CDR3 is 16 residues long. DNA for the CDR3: TGCGCCAGCAGCTTGGACGCGGTGAGCTCCTACAATGAGCAGTTCTTC. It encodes CASSLDAVSSYNEQFF.

Here the CDR3 DNA reads TGTGCCAGCAGCACCGGGGGACTAGCGGGAGGGGGCGGAGAGACCCAGTACTTC. It translates to CASSTGGLAGGGGETQYF. The gene calls are TRBV7-2 and TRBJ2-5; 16 bases agree with TRBD2. Per the germline V gene, CDR1 is SGHTA and CDR2 is FQGNSA. This CDR3 is built from 18 residues. The V gene end was trimmed by 5 bases and the J gene end by 4 bases; junction bases not matched to a gene: 10.

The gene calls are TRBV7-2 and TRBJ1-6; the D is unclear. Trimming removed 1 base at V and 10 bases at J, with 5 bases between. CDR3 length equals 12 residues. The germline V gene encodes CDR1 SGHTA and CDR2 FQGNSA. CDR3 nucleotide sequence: TGTGCCAGCAGCTTAGTCCCCTCACCCCTCCACTTT. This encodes CASSLVPSPLHF.

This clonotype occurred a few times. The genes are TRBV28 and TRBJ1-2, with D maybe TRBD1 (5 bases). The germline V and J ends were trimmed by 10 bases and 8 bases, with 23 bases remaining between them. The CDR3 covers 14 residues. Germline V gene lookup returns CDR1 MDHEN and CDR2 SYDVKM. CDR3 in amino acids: CATATGGPVEGYTF. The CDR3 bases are TGTGCCACCGCAACCGGGGGACCGGTGGAGGGCTACACCTTC.

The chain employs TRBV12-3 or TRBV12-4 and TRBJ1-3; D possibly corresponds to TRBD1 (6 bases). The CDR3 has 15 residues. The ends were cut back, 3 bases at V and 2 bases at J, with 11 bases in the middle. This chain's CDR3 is CASSLQGQTGNTIYF. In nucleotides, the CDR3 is TGTGCCAGCAGTTTGCAGGGGCAAACTGGAAACACCATATATTTT.

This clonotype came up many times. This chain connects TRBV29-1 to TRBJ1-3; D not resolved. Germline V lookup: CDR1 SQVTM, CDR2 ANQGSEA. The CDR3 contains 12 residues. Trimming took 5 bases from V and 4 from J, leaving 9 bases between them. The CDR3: CSVRTAGNTIYF. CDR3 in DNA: TGCAGCGTTCGGACGGCCGGAAACACCATATATTTT.

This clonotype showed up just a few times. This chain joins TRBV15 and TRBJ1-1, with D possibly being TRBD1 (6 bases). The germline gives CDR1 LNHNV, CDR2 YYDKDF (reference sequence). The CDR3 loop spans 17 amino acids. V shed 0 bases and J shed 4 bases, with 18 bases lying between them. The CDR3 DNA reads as TGTGCCACCAGCAGAGATCTCTCTTCCACAGGGACCACTGAAGCTTTCTTT. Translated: CATSRDLSSTGTTEAFF.

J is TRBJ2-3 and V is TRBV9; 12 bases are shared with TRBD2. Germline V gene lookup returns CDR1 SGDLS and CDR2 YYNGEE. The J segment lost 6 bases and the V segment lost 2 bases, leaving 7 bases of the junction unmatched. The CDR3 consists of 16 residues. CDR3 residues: CASSVSSGGASDTQYF. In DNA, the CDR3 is TGTGCCAGCAGCGTCTCTAGCGGGGGGGCCTCGGATACGCAGTATTTT.

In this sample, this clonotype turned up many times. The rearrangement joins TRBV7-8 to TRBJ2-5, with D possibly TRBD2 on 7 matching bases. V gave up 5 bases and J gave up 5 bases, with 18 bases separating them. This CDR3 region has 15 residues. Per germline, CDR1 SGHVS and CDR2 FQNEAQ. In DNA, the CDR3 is TGTGCCAGCAGCCCCCGGATTAGGGGGGGTGAGACCCAGTACTTC. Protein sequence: CASSPRIRGGETQYF.